The clone carrying this T cell receptor (beta chain) showed up just a few times. Its antigen is not known. Template switching added a universal primer site; cDNA carried unique molecular identifiers. TCRdb passed the 5' RACE reads through MiXCR, listing each CDR3 protein once. The repertoire holds roughly 630,000 distinct CDR3 sequences, with roughly 7.2% as singletons. Germline trimming cut 6 bases from V and 7 bases from J; bases unmatched to any gene: 8. Germline CDR1 and CDR2: SNHLY and FYNNEI. The CDR3 is 15 amino acids. These data originate in a study of identical twins. Study-wide findings and caveats: Abundant cord blood beta clonotypes carried fewer insertions; memory repertoires showed none.

This sample also appeared in a second study, on yellow fever vaccine responses in identical twins. That report adds: Twins showed a vaccine T cell response that reportedly seemed partly convergent, partly personalized.

The sequencing input was PBMCs. The TCR was taken from a woman aged 18 to 35 in good health. The gene calls are TRBV2 and TRBJ1-4; 10 bases line up with TRBD1. The DNA for the CDR3 is TGTGCCAGCAGCCCACCGGGACAGGGGCCTGAAAAACTGTTTTTT. The encoded protein is CASSPPGQGPEKLFF.